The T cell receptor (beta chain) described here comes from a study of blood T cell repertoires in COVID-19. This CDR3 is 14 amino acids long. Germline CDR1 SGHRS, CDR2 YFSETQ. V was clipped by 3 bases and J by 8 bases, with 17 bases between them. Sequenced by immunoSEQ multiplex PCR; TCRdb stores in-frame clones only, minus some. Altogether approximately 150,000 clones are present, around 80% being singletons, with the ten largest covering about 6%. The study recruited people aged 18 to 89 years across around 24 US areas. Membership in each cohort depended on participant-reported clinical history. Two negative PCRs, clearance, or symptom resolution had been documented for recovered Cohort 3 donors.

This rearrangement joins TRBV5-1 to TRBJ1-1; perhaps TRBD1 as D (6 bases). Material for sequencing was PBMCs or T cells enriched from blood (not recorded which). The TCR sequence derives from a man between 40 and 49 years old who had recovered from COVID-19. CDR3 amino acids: CASSSSTGSLEAFF. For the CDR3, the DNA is TGCGCCAGCAGCTCATCTACAGGGTCTTTAGAAGCTTTCTTT.